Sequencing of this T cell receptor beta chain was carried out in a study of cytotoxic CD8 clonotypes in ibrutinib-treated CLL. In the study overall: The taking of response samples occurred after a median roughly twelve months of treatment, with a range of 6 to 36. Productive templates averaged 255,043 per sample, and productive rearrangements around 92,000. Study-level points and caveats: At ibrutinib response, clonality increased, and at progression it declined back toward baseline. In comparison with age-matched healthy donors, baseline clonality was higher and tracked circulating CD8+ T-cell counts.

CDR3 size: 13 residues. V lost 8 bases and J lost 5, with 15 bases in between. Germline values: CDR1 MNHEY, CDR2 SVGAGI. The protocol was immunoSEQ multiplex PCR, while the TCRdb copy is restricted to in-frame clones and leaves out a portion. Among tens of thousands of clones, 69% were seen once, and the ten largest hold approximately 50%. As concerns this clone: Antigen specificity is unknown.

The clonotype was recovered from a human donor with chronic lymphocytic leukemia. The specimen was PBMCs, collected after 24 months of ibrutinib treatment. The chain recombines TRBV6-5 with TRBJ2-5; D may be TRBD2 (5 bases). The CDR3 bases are TGTGCCAGCTCCGCGTCGGGGATGGAGACCCAGTACTTC. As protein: CASSASGMETQYF.